The rows below give T cell receptor beta chains drawn from one sample of a study of T cell repertoires in cytomegalovirus infection. MiXCR, run by TCRdb on the reads, gives a single entry per CDR3 protein. The sample carries a few hundred thousand distinct CDR3 sequences, around 40% recorded once. No antigen is known for these receptors. Here the sequenced sample was cultured PBMCs, taken from culture after CMV antigen stimulation. Receptors were obtained from a human donor in good health (CMV status not recorded). Some clones in this sample may be carry-over from other donors' samples. CDR3s include the opening cysteine and the closing phenylalanine or tryptophan. D genes are given only for firm matches. The listing skips clone size in some rows; elsewhere it reads once, few, many or a size class.

clone_size	v_call	d_call	j_call	cdr3_aa	cdr3_nt
few	TRBV7-2	.	TRBJ2-7	CASSLALILSYEQYF	TGTGCCAGCAGCTTAGCGCTGATTCTCTCCTACGAGCAGTACTTC
few	TRBV5-1	.	TRBJ2-1	CASSHRQEKNNEQFF	TGCGCCAGCAGCCATAGACAGGAGAAGAACAATGAGCAGTTCTTC
.	TRBV7-9	TRBD1	TRBJ1-1	CASSPNLDRLNTEAFF	TGTGCCAGCAGCCCGAACCTGGACAGGCTGAACACTGAAGCTTTCTTT
.	TRBV7-2	.	TRBJ2-1	CASSLSLLYNEQFF	TGTGCCAGCAGCTTAAGCCTACTCTACAATGAGCAGTTCTTC
.	TRBV9	.	TRBJ1-3	CASSVGYSGNTIYF	TGTGCCAGCAGCGTAGGCTACTCTGGAAACACCATATATTTT
.	TRBV13	.	TRBJ2-5	CASSPPSEETQYF	TGTGCCAGCAGCCCTCCTAGCGAAGAGACCCAGTACTTC
.	TRBV6-2/TRBV6-3	TRBD2	TRBJ2-7	CASSYTTLRTSGSLYEQYF	TGTGCCAGCAGTTACACAACTCTACGGACTAGCGGGAGCCTCTACGAGCAGTACTTC
many	TRBV7-2	.	TRBJ1-1	CASSPGWGFSEAFF	TGTGCCAGCAGCCCCGGTTGGGGGTTCAGTGAAGCTTTCTTT
.	TRBV7-9	.	TRBJ1-4	CASNMGIGLDEKLFF	TGTGCCAGCAATATGGGTATCGGTTTAGATGAAAAACTGTTTTTT
.	TRBV12-3/TRBV12-4	TRBD1	TRBJ1-2	CASALPGQGAGGYTF	TGTGCCAGCGCACTCCCGGGACAGGGGGCGGGTGGCTACACCTTC
few	TRBV6-4	TRBD1	TRBJ1-5	CASSPDRGKPQHF	TGTGCCAGCAGTCCTGACAGGGGAAAGCCCCAGCATTTT
few	TRBV7-2	.	TRBJ2-7	CASSSFGQASYEQYF	TGTGCCAGCAGCAGTTTCGGGCAGGCCTCCTACGAGCAGTACTTC
.	TRBV18	TRBD1	TRBJ2-1	CASSPWTGGNEQFF	TGTGCCAGCTCACCCTGGACAGGGGGCAATGAGCAGTTCTTC
few	TRBV12-3/TRBV12-4	TRBD1	TRBJ2-5	CASSPWGQGRETQYF	TGTGCCAGCAGTCCTTGGGGACAGGGGAGAGAGACCCAGTACTTC
.	TRBV5-4	TRBD1	TRBJ2-1	CASSSSTGDNEQFF	TGTGCCAGCAGCTCCTCCACAGGGGACAATGAGCAGTTCTTC
once	TRBV25-1	TRBD2	TRBJ2-3	CATGLAGVNLGTDTQYF	TGTGCCACCGGACTAGCGGGAGTGAATTTGGGGACAGATACGCAGTATTTT
.	TRBV7-2	TRBD1	TRBJ1-2	CASSLTRTGNYGYTF	TGTGCCAGCAGCTTAACCAGGACAGGGAACTATGGCTACACCTTC
.	TRBV12-5	TRBD1	TRBJ2-1	CASGSRGQNEQFF	TGTGCTAGTGGTTCGAGGGGGCAAAATGAGCAGTTCTTC
.	TRBV7-2	.	TRBJ2-7	CASSLPGPSYEQYF	TGTGCCAGCAGCTTACCCGGGCCTTCCTACGAGCAGTACTTC
many	TRBV7-2	TRBD2	TRBJ2-7	CASSLEAGGSHEQYF	TGTGCCAGCAGCTTAGAAGCGGGAGGGTCCCACGAGCAGTACTTC
few	TRBV19	TRBD2	TRBJ2-1	CASSISLSGASPFF	TGTGCCAGTAGTATAAGTCTAAGCGGGGCGAGCCCGTTCTTC
.	TRBV2	.	TRBJ2-1	CASSEPHAWGEQFF	TGTGCCAGCAGTGAACCCCACGCTTGGGGCGAGCAGTTCTTC
few	TRBV5-5	.	TRBJ2-1	CASSWDPGTWAYEQFF	TGTGCCAGCAGCTGGGATCCGGGAACCTGGGCCTATGAGCAGTTCTTC
.	TRBV6-6	.	TRBJ2-2	CASSPGQNTGELFF	TGTGCCAGCAGCCCGGGACAGAACACCGGGGAGCTGTTTTTT
once	TRBV7-6	.	TRBJ1-1	CASTRRDTEAFF	TGTGCCAGCACCCGCCGGGACACTGAAGCTTTCTTT
.	TRBV24-1	.	TRBJ2-1	CATSDLLSNEQFF	TGTGCCACCAGTGATCTTTTGTCCAATGAGCAGTTCTTC
.	TRBV12-3/TRBV12-4	TRBD2	TRBJ2-1	CASSLPGLANEQFF	TGTGCCAGCAGTTTACCGGGACTAGCGAATGAGCAGTTCTTC
.	TRBV6-2/TRBV6-3	.	TRBJ2-5	CASSYRQGGYNGETQYF	TGTGCCAGCAGTTACCGCCAGGGGGGATACAATGGAGAGACCCAGTACTTC
.	TRBV5-4	.	TRBJ1-5	CASSPQGSAQPQHF	TGTGCCAGCAGCCCACAAGGGTCGGCTCAGCCCCAGCATTTT
many	TRBV7-2	.	TRBJ2-5	CASSPGHHQETQYF	TGTGCCAGCAGCCCAGGACACCACCAAGAGACCCAGTACTTC
few	TRBV6-2/TRBV6-3	TRBD1	TRBJ1-2	CASSRGTGTYGYTF	TGTGCCAGCAGTCGTGGGACAGGGACTTATGGCTACACCTTC
few	TRBV6-1	.	TRBJ2-1	CASSVIGGPPYNEQFF	TGTGCCAGCAGTGTAATTGGCGGACCCCCTTACAATGAGCAGTTCTTC
.	TRBV7-2	TRBD2	TRBJ2-7	CASSFQRGLSYEQYF	TGTGCCAGCAGCTTCCAGCGGGGCCTCTCCTACGAGCAGTACTTC
.	TRBV10-3	.	TRBJ1-5	CAISGGNDQPQHF	TGTGCCATCAGTGGTGGGAATGATCAGCCCCAGCATTTT
.	TRBV29-1	.	TRBJ2-1	CSVVSVSSYNEQFF	TGCAGCGTTGTATCGGTTAGCTCCTACAATGAGCAGTTCTTC
.	TRBV7-6	TRBD1	TRBJ1-2	CASSPGGRYYGYTF	TGTGCCAGCAGCCCAGGGGGTCGGTACTATGGCTACACCTTC
.	TRBV5-1	.	TRBJ1-1	CASSLGSLNTEAFF	TGTGCCAGCAGCTTAGGATCGTTGAACACTGAAGCTTTCTTT
many	TRBV7-9	.	TRBJ1-5	CASSPGGQPQHF	TGTGCCAGCAGCCCCGGTGGACAGCCCCAGCATTTT
.	TRBV29-1	.	TRBJ2-7	CSVRTFSSYEQYF	TGCAGCGTCCGGACATTCTCCTCCTACGAGCAGTACTTC
.	TRBV6-8	TRBD2	TRBJ2-1	CASSNPLAGGKDEQFF	TGTGCCAGCAGTAATCCTCTAGCGGGAGGTAAAGATGAGCAGTTCTTC
.	TRBV10-3	.	TRBJ1-2	CAISESMADYGYTF	TGTGCCATCAGTGAGTCAATGGCGGACTATGGCTACACCTTC
many	TRBV6-1	.	TRBJ2-7	CASSDWVYEQYF	TGTGCCAGCAGTGATTGGGTTTACGAGCAGTACTTC
.	TRBV7-9	TRBD2	TRBJ2-1	CASSLTAGGPRSYNEQFF	TGTGCCAGCAGCTTAACAGCGGGAGGGCCTAGGTCCTACAATGAGCAGTTCTTC
few	TRBV18	TRBD1	TRBJ2-7	CASSPGTGAIEQYF	TGTGCCAGCTCACCCGGGACAGGGGCGATAGAGCAGTACTTC
.	TRBV29-1	TRBD1	TRBJ1-2	CSVINRGDYGYTF	TGCAGCGTTATAAACAGGGGAGACTATGGCTACACCTTC
few	TRBV7-8	.	TRBJ2-3	CASSTGSTDTQYF	TGTGCCAGCAGCACCGGAAGCACAGATACGCAGTATTTT
few	TRBV6-6	TRBD1	TRBJ1-1	CASSYLDRGGNTEAFF	TGTGCCAGCAGTTACCTGGACAGGGGGGGGAACACTGAAGCTTTCTTT
.	TRBV20-1	.	TRBJ1-5	CSASKGGRQDQPQHF	TGCAGTGCTTCTAAGGGGGGGCGCCAGGATCAGCCCCAGCATTTT
.	TRBV14	TRBD2	TRBJ2-1	CASSQESRTSGYNEQFF	TGTGCCAGCAGCCAAGAGAGTAGAACTAGCGGATACAATGAGCAGTTCTTC
.	TRBV6-1	.	TRBJ1-1	CASSRGYTEAFF	TGTGCCAGCAGTAGGGGATACACTGAAGCTTTCTTT
.	TRBV5-4	.	TRBJ2-3	CASSFPGAAIDTQYF	TGTGCCAGCAGCTTCCCGGGGGCGGCGATCGATACGCAGTATTTT
.	TRBV12-3/TRBV12-4	.	TRBJ2-1	CASSLAGLQVVYNEQFF	TGTGCCAGCAGTTTAGCGGGGCTACAAGTAGTCTACAATGAGCAGTTCTTC
.	TRBV7-6	.	TRBJ2-2	CASSVAGVGGELFF	TGTGCCAGCAGCGTTGCAGGGGTAGGCGGGGAGCTGTTTTTT
.	TRBV27	.	TRBJ2-1	CASSFRRTNNEQFF	TGTGCCAGCAGTTTCCGGAGGACTAACAATGAGCAGTTCTTC
.	TRBV12-3/TRBV12-4	.	TRBJ2-5	CASSLQVTGREETQYF	TGTGCCAGCAGTTTACAAGTCACAGGGAGAGAGGAGACCCAGTACTTC